This T cell receptor (beta chain) is from a study of cytomegalovirus exposure and HLA in healthy donors (dated by TCRdb to between 2016 and 2019). Study-level background: The roughly 670 repertoires of the first cohort and the 120 or so validation repertoires were produced on the same platform, according to a later analysis. The study combined high-throughput TCR immunosequencing, statistical association of individual TCRs with disease status, and machine learning to predict cytomegalovirus infection status. The aim of the study was to test whether cataloging public T cell receptors could identify signatures of past pathogen exposure. In addition to the first cohort of roughly 670 subjects, a separate validation cohort of under 150 different subjects was used. What the research found in general, with its limitations: The study listed approximately 160 TCR beta chains as associated with cytomegalovirus. All 120 repertoires were used to score co-occurrence in the validation cohort in a later analysis, because that analysis had no HLA typing for the cohort. Three of the identified cytomegalovirus-associated TCR beta chains were confirmed in vitro to be specific for cytomegalovirus antigens. Cytomegalovirus status was reported to be diagnosed by the classifier with high specificity and sensitivity in both the original and validation cohorts. Subsequent analysis determined that TCRs grouped into clusters in the first cohort also showed a tendency toward co-occurrence across the approximately 110 validation repertoires, and roughly 95% of cluster scores exceeded 0. The authors suggested that the approach could potentially be generalized to other disease states and immunological phenotypes. Across donors, most TCR sequences were observed very rarely, whereas some public TCRs were present in many individuals.

The protocol used for the library was the immunoSEQ multiplex PCR assay. The study's processing was this. A statistical classification framework was built to diagnose cytomegalovirus status from the catalog of TCR beta chain sequences. TCRdb retrieved this table from immuneACCESS and kept in-frame rearrangements only. Not all clones are present; in checked studies, unresolved V genes account for under half, and no reason is known for the remainder. Clonal size and the V and J genes are those of that table, whereas D and trimming came from the DNA. In all, the sample holds 90,000 to 130,000 clones, and around nine tenths of those were seen once. Of the sample, 1.4% is held by the ten largest clones. As regards this clone: The target of this receptor is not known. The sample holds no much larger clone one base away, and base qualities are not on file.

From the cysteine through the phenylalanine, the CDR3 covers 16 amino acids. Solely the CDR3 DNA is kept, with 48 bases framed from the first base. CDR1 and CDR2, looked up from the germline V gene (reference sequence), are SEHNR and FQNEAQ. Compared with germline, V lacks 1 base and J lacks 5 bases; bases without a gene match: 4. Donors formed part of the validation cohort, which comprised fewer than 150 subjects and was distinct from the first cohort of 666 subjects. The chain was built from TRBV7-9 and TRBJ2-2, and TRBD2 matches 10 of the central bases. Sequencing used PBMCs. The TCR originated in a woman in her twenties or thirties in good health and CMV-seropositive. The nucleotide sequence reads TGTGCCAGCAGCTTAGGAGCGGGAGGGCCTACCGGGGAGCTGTTTTTT. Translation gives CASSLGAGGPTGELFF. Reference TRBV7-9 and TRBJ2-2 genes cover what lies past the CDR3, so the full variable domain is DTGVSQNPRHKITKRGQNVTFRCDPISEHNRLYWYRQTLGQGPEFLTYFQNEAQLEKSRLLSDRFSAERPKGSFSTLEIQRTEQGDSAMYLCASSLGAGGPTGELFFGEGSRLTVL.